This TCR beta chain was captured in a study of blood T cell repertoires in COVID-19 (dated by TCRdb to about 2020). About the study as a whole: Samples covering the acute and convalescent phases of COVID-19 were provided by collaborators in the United States, Italy and Spain. The material from the prospective study consisted of cDNA or gDNA derived from T cells, B-cell-depleted T cells, or PBMCs. Where HLA class I and class II types were available, the types were taken from metadata supplied by the sample provider, not from assay-based typing. The dataset comprised deeply sampled blood TCRbeta repertoires from subjects exposed to, actively infected with, or recovered from COVID-19. The samples were drawn from two sources: the first 160 participants of the ongoing ImmuneRACE study, and fewer than 1,500 subjects contributed by 6 global collaborators. The repertoires were released in a freely available public database meant as a resource for research on the immune response to SARS-CoV-2. The sample metadata nearly always contained a de-identified subject ID, COVID-19 status, age in years and sex. The full study reports these points: The quantity of clinical and demographic metadata differed by source and by participant and was supplied without curation.

This clone was observed a single time. Its binding antigen is unknown. Qualities for individual bases were not recorded, and no much larger clone is one base off. From the cysteine through the phenylalanine, the CDR3 covers 16 amino acids. This entry keeps only the CDR3 DNA: 48 bases, framed from base 1. From the germline V gene, CDR1 is SGHRS and CDR2 is YFSETQ. Trimming takes 1 base from V and 3 bases from J, and the germline ends sit 13 bases apart. Participants in the prospective study were enrolled through a virtual design, were aged about 18 to 89 years, and lived in roughly 25 United States geographic areas. Cohort assignment in the prospective study relied on participant-reported clinical history from a screening survey and a study questionnaire. ImmuneRACE Cohort 3 recovered participants were defined by two consecutive negative NP/OP PCR tests, healthcare professional clearance, or symptom resolution. Mobile phlebotomists in the prospective study collected whole blood, serum and a nasopharyngeal or oropharyngeal swab from every participant. Additional blood draws and questionnaires over an approximately 2-month period could optionally be provided by prospective study participants. Before DNA extraction, blood samples from the prospective study were shipped at room temperature or frozen.

TCRbeta CDR3 regions were amplified from genomic DNA by means of the immunoSEQ Assay, a bias-controlled multiplex PCR. The original methods were these. The number of nucleated cells in each sample was estimated from the amplification of reference gene primers within the assay. To quantify the absolute abundance of each unique TCRbeta CDR3 rearrangement, sequence reads were collapsed and filtered. Productive Simpson clonality was computed per sample as the square root of Simpson's diversity index over productive rearrangements. Entries here come from immuneACCESS through TCRdb and include only in-frame sequences with V and J called. Some clones fail to appear in such tables; in the studies checked, an unresolved V gene covers under half of the shortfall, and the cause of the remainder is unknown. V and J calls plus clone size are reproduced from that table; the DNA served to infer D and trimming. This sample comprises hundreds of thousands of clones, 88% of them detected only once. The ten largest account for around 7.9% of the sample.

The TCR originated in an older woman who had recovered from COVID-19. The sample was PBMCs or T cells enriched from blood (not recorded which). The chain was built from TRBV5-1 and TRBJ2-2, with TRBD1 perhaps the D gene, on 5 matching bases. The bases read TGCGCCAGCAGCTTGCTCCAGGGCAGGGACACCGGGGAGCTGTTTTTT. Its amino acids are CASSLLQGRDTGELFF.